Included here is one T cell receptor (beta chain) sequence, with context. Its matching antigen is unknown. The data were obtained in a study of CD8 T cells in Susac syndrome. The V segment lost 5 bases and the J segment 6 bases; nucleotides outside the gene matches: 6. The germline CDR1 and CDR2 sequences are SEHNR and FQNEAQ (reference sequence). The CDR3 sequence is 14 residues long. Study results and limitations: Clonal expansion was present among Susac CD8+ cells. This expansion reached its peak in TEMRA cells and in active patients.

The RNA, about 0.45 to 1 ug, was put through reverse transcription using random hexamers. With immunoSEQ multiplex PCR, TCR beta CDR3 was amplified across 54 Vbeta and 13 Jbeta. TCRdb passed the immunoSEQ multiplex PCR reads through MiXCR, listing each CDR3 protein once. Here the sample spans roughly 88,000 distinct CDR3 sequences, approximately 96% being singletons. TCR beta sequences were obtained from blood CD8+ and CD4+ T cells. Negative isolation was applied to CD8+ and CD4+ T cells, and FACS enrichment was applied to TEMRA cells. The source material was CD8+ T cells from PBMCs. This chain joins TRBV7-9 and TRBJ2-2; 7 bases agree with TRBD1. The sequence was collected from a human donor with Susac syndrome. The DNA for the CDR3 is TGTGCCAGCAGCCCAACTACAGGGGCCGGGGAGCTGTTTTTT. Amino acids: CASSPTTGAGELFF.